These 8 T cell receptor beta chains share one sample of origin, sequenced in a study of T cells after yellow fever vaccination (dated by TCRdb to the late 2010s). Library preparation was by 5' RACE. TCRdb records Illumina NovaSeq 6000 as the sequencer. The public reads were run again by TCRdb, first through fastp at Q25 and then through MiXCR, and only productive beta chains were kept. Each entry merges the rows of one CDR3 protein and shows their most common DNA and genes. The sample profile shows 350,000 to 450,000 distinct CDR3 sequences; over 15% of them were found once. In total, the top ten clones hold about 18% of the sample. This specimen's treatment or condition label, per the study, means: live attenuated yellow fever vaccine strain. The sample in question was PBMCs, obtained before the yellow fever booster vaccination. The receptors come from a man younger than 30 who received the YFV17D yellow fever vaccine.

The chain carries TRBV7-3 and TRBJ2-3; 8 nucleotides line up with TRBD1. Germline V gene sequence: CDR1 SGHTA, CDR2 FQGTGA. This CDR3 contains 16 residues. V was clipped by 4 bases and J by 2 bases; unmatched bases: 8. CDR3 region: CASSSGQGLSTDTQYF. The DNA for the CDR3 is TGTGCCAGCAGCTCAGGACAGGGCCTATCCACAGATACGCAGTATTTT.

The gene calls are TRBV12-3 or TRBV12-4 and TRBJ1-1, with D perhaps matching TRBD1 (5 bases). The CDR3 has 14 residues. V shed 5 bases and J shed 5 bases, with 15 bases lying between them. The CDR3 is CASSMRGPKTEAFF. Written as DNA, the CDR3 is TGTGCCAGCAGTATGCGGGGACCGAAGACTGAAGCTTTCTTT.

Concerning this clonotype itself: At one end, the junction sequence differs from germline, possibly due to a read error. V usage is TRBV7-3 and J usage is TRBJ2-2; D unresolved. Germline assignment: CDR1 SGHTA and CDR2 FQGTGA. The CDR3 extends over 12 amino acids. CDR3 nucleotide sequence: TGTGCCAGCAGCTTAAACAACGGGGAGCTGTTTTTT. Its translation is CASSLNNGELFF.

The chain links TRBV4-2 to TRBJ2-5; D not resolved. The CDR3 runs 12 residues. Per germline, CDR1 LGHNA and CDR2 YNFKEQ. V lost 1 base, J lost 5 bases, and 5 bases lay in between. CDR3 residues: CASSQAGETQYF. For the CDR3, the DNA is TGTGCCAGCAGCCAAGCCGGTGAGACCCAGTACTTC.

This clonotype was counted a few times. The CDR3 DNA sequence: TGTGCCTGGAGCCGCGGACGAATACTTCAAGAGACCCAGTACTTC. Protein product: CAWSRGRILQETQYF. The chain couples TRBV30 to TRBJ2-5; D is uncertain. The CDR3 runs 15 residues. Germline V gene sequence: CDR1 GTSNPN, CDR2 SVGIG (reference sequence). The V and J ends lost 3 bases and 2 bases respectively, with 16 bases between them.

The sample holds a few counts of this clonotype. The chain employs TRBV6-2 or TRBV6-3 and TRBJ1-5; no reliable D call. Per germline, CDR1 MNHEY and CDR2 SVGEGT. This CDR3 comprises 12 residues. V lost 8 bases to trimming and J lost 6 bases, with 11 bases between them. DNA of the CDR3: TGTGCCAGCGGAAGGACGGGTCAGCCCCAGCATTTT. Its protein product is CASGRTGQPQHF.

The V call is TRBV27, the J call TRBJ2-5; D possibly corresponds to TRBD1 (6 bases). The V gene's germline CDR1 is MNHEY and CDR2 SMNVEV (reference sequence). V was cut by 4 bases and J by 4 bases, with 10 bases left in between. There are 13 residues in the CDR3. CDR3 coding DNA: TGTGCCAGCAGTTCAGGGGATTCAGAGACCCAGTACTTC. It codes for CASSSGDSETQYF.

This chain connects TRBV20-1 to TRBJ1-1, with 8 bases that match TRBD1. The ends lost 5 bases at V and 8 bases at J; junction bases unmatched: 10. Germline lookup yields CDR1 DFQATT and CDR2 SNEGSKA (reference sequence). The CDR3 covers 13 residues. CDR3 protein: CSADSGGLTEAFF. The CDR3 nucleotides read TGCAGTGCTGACTCAGGGGGCTTAACCGAAGCTTTCTTT.